The 7 T cell receptor beta chains reported below all come from one sample, sequenced in a study of T cells in Graves' hyperthyroidism and ophthalmopathy. Amplification yielded TCR beta CDR3 regions, with RNA transcripts as the source. In the first-round RT-PCR of the TCR CDR3, the HTBI primer set was used. TCRdb independently ran MiXCR on the multiplex PCR reads; one entry per CDR3 protein. This sample has about 560,000 distinct CDR3 sequences; over 15% occur once, and the top ten carry more than 15%. Sequenced input: blood. All receptors derive from a woman under 30 with Graves' hyperthyroidism.

A few counts support this clonotype. The chain links TRBV5-1 to TRBJ2-1; D is unresolved. CDR1 and CDR2 (germline): SGHRS, YFSETQ. The V gene lost 0 bases and the J gene lost 0 bases, with 4 bases spanning the gap. This CDR3 has 14 amino acids. This CDR3 reads CASSLVPSYNEQFF. In DNA, the CDR3 is TGCGCCAGCAGCTTGGTACCCTCCTACAATGAGCAGTTCTTC.

The chain employs TRBV12-3 or TRBV12-4 and TRBJ1-1; the D is unclear. V lost 3 bases and J lost 7, with 12 bases in between. This CDR3 comprises 13 residues. CDR3 in DNA: TGTGCCAGCAGTTTGAGACGTCCTTTTGAAGCTTTCTTT. It yields the protein CASSLRRPFEAFF.

This clonotype was counted a few times. This sequence joins TRBV10-3 and TRBJ2-1, with D tentatively TRBD1 or TRBD2 (5 bases each). Germline CDR1 is ENHRY and CDR2 is SYGVKD. Trimming removed 4 bases from V and 8 bases from J, with 9 bases in between. The CDR3 spans 12 residues. The CDR3: CAISGGNDEQFF. Written as DNA, the CDR3 is TGTGCCATCAGTGGGGGGAACGATGAGCAGTTCTTC.

This clonotype showed up many times. The chain carries TRBV3-1 and TRBJ2-5; a possible D gene is TRBD2 (5 bases). This CDR3 is built from 14 residues. Germline CDR1 is LGHDT and CDR2 is YNNKEL (reference sequence). Trimming pared 4 bases from V and 5 bases from J, leaving 14 bases between. The CDR3 here is CASSPLMGSETQYF. Here the CDR3 DNA reads TGTGCCAGCAGCCCCTTGATGGGGAGCGAGACCCAGTACTTC.

This clonotype came up many times. This chain joins TRBV6-5 and TRBJ1-2, with D tentatively TRBD1 (6 bases). Germline CDR1 reads MNHEY; CDR2 reads SVGAGI. The V end lost 2 bases, the J end lost 2 bases, and 6 bases lay between the germline ends. The CDR3 runs to 13 residues. CDR3 DNA: TGTGCCAGCAGTTACCAGGGGAACTATGGCTACACCTTC. Its translation is CASSYQGNYGYTF.

This chain links TRBV27 with TRBJ2-2, with TRBD2 as a possible D gene (5 bases). The length of the CDR3 is 15 residues. Germline CDR1 and CDR2: MNHEY and SMNVEV (reference sequence). V lost 3 bases to trimming and J lost 4 bases, with 12 bases between them. This chain's CDR3 is CASSLAQAGTGELFF. The CDR3 DNA reads TGTGCCAGCAGTTTGGCGCAGGCGGGCACCGGGGAGCTGTTTTTT.

This clonotype appeared a few times. The chain uses TRBV12-3 or TRBV12-4 and TRBJ1-1; a weak D match, TRBD1 (6 bases). V dropped 6 bases and J dropped 0 bases, with 17 bases sitting between them. CDR3 length equals 16 residues. CDR3 DNA sequence: TGTGCCAGCAGCCCCGATAACAGGGCTATGAACACTGAAGCTTTCTTT. The encoded protein is CASSPDNRAMNTEAFF.